These 32 T cell receptor beta chains share one sample of origin, sequenced in a study of blood T cells in healthy people across ages. A second PCR, run for roughly 6 to 11 cycles, used a sample-barcoded 5' primer plus a J-beta primer mix. Each CDR3 protein gets one entry after TCRdb re-called the 5' RACE reads with MiXCR. The table has around 1.7 million distinct CDR3 sequences, approximately 28% seen once. Material for sequencing was blood. All receptors derive from a woman aged 25-40 years in good health.

This clonotype was seen more than once but under ten times. V is TRBV28 and J is TRBJ2-1; TRBD2 matches 12 bases. The CDR3 length is 14 residues. Germline V lookup: CDR1 MDHEN, CDR2 SYDVKM. With V trimmed by 8 bases and J by 7 bases, 6 bases remained unmatched. CDR3 coding DNA: TGTGCCAGCCAGACTAGCGGGGGAAGAAATGAGCAGTTCTTC. Its translation: CASQTSGGRNEQFF.

This clonotype has ten or more counts. The V and J genes are TRBV12-3 or TRBV12-4 and TRBJ2-1, with TRBD2 matching 7 bases. This CDR3 region has 17 residues. The V and J ends lost 6 bases and 4 bases, in that order; junction bases with no gene match: 15. CDR3 DNA: TGTGCCAGCAGGCCCTTAGGTGGGGAGGGGAAATACAATGAGCAGTTCTTC. This translates into CASRPLGGEGKYNEQFF.

This clonotype was seen more than once but under ten times. This chain connects TRBV6-5 to TRBJ1-5, with D possibly matching TRBD1 (5 bases). This CDR3 spans 15 amino acids. The germline V and J ends were trimmed by 5 bases and 5 bases, with 16 bases remaining between them. The germline CDR1 and CDR2 sequences are MNHEY and SVGAGI. The CDR3 here is CASSPRAMFDQPQHF. The CDR3 DNA reads as TGTGCCAGCAGTCCCAGGGCCATGTTCGATCAGCCCCAGCATTTT.

This clonotype appeared a few times. V is TRBV20-1 and J is TRBJ1-5; TRBD1 is a possible D gene (5 bases). CDR3 length: 16 residues. Germline V lookup: CDR1 DFQATT, CDR2 SNEGSKA (reference sequence). V lost 4 bases, J lost 3 bases, and 19 bases lay in between. CDR3 bases: TGCAGTGCTAAGAGAGATTGGGCAGGGAACAATCAGCCCCAGCATTTT. It encodes CSAKRDWAGNNQPQHF.

The rearrangement joins TRBV5-1 to TRBJ1-2; 9 nucleotides match TRBD1. Per germline, CDR1 SGHRS and CDR2 YFSETQ. Trimming took 2 bases from V and 11 from J; bases not matched to a gene: 10. The CDR3 has 14 amino acids. CDR3 residues: CASSFDRGLEGYTF. The DNA of the CDR3 is TGCGCCAGCAGCTTCGACAGGGGGTTAGAGGGTTACACCTTC. The full variable domain, with the rest looked up from reference TRBV5-1 and TRBJ1-2, is KAGVTQTPRYLIKTRGQQVTLSCSPISGHRSVSWYQQTPGQGLQFLFEYFSETQRNKGNFPGRFSGRQFSNSRSEMNVSTLELGDSALYLCASSFDRGLEGYTFGSGTRLTVV.

In the case of this clonotype: A much larger clone is a single base away; this may be a read error. The chain couples TRBV5-1 to TRBJ2-7; TRBD1 is a possible D gene (6 bases). The V gene's germline CDR1 is SGHRS and CDR2 YFSETQ. The CDR3 loop spans 13 amino acids. In DNA, the CDR3 is TGCACCAGCAGCGCGGACAGTCGCTACGAGCAGTACTTC. This encodes CTSSADSRYEQYF.

V gene TRBV12-3 or TRBV12-4 combines with J gene TRBJ1-5; no definite D call. V was clipped by 5 bases and J by 6 bases, with 11 bases between them. The CDR3 consists of 13 residues. CDR3 in amino acids: CASSINTRQPQHF. The CDR3, as DNA: TGTGCCAGCAGTATTAACACCCGTCAGCCCCAGCATTTT.

In its sample, this clonotype was seen many times. The rearrangement links TRBV4-3 to TRBJ2-1; D gene uncertain. V lost 1 base and J 8 bases, leaving 6 bases between the germline ends. Germline V lookup: CDR1 LGHNA, CDR2 YSLEER. The CDR3 is 12 amino acids. CDR3 residues: CASSQGVDEQFF. The CDR3, as DNA: TGCGCCAGCAGCCAAGGAGTGGATGAGCAGTTCTTC.

This clonotype was counted only a few times. This chain joins TRBV15 and TRBJ2-7, with D maybe TRBD2 (7 bases). Germline CDR1 is LNHNV and CDR2 is YYDKDF (reference sequence). This CDR3 comprises 15 residues. Trimming removed 0 bases from V and 2 bases from J, with 11 bases in between. The CDR3 nucleotides are TGTGCCACCAGCAGAGACGGGCGGGGGCCCTACGAGCAGTACTTC. Translated, it gives CATSRDGRGPYEQYF.

The chain joins TRBV11-2 to TRBJ2-5, with TRBD2 identical over 11 bases. Germline CDR1 is SGHAT and CDR2 is FQNNGV. The J segment lost 11 bases and the V segment lost 3 bases, leaving 8 bases of the junction unmatched. The CDR3 runs 14 residues. The CDR3 DNA sequence: TGTGCCAGCAGCTTTACTAGCGGGAGCCAGGAGCAGTACTTC. Translated, it gives CASSFTSGSQEQYF.

This clonotype was seen a handful of times. CDR3 coding DNA: TGCAGTGCTGTCCTAGCGTACACCTACAATGAGCAGTTCTTC. It codes for CSAVLAYTYNEQFF. The gene calls are TRBV20-1 and TRBJ2-1, with a weak D call TRBD2 (6 bases). The CDR3 contains 14 residues. The germline V gene has CDR1 DFQATT and CDR2 SNEGSKA (reference sequence). V lost 5 bases and J 2 bases, leaving 13 bases between the germline ends.

The chain links TRBV12-3 or TRBV12-4 to TRBJ1-5, with a weak D call TRBD1 (5 bases). The V gene lost 9 bases and the J gene lost 0 bases, with 9 bases spanning the gap. This CDR3 has 13 amino acids. CDR3: CASTGLSNQPQHF. The CDR3 DNA sequence: TGTGCCAGTACAGGACTTAGCAATCAGCCCCAGCATTTT.

This clonotype has more than one count but fewer than ten. The chain links TRBV12-3 or TRBV12-4 to TRBJ2-1; tentatively, D is TRBD2 (6 bases). The CDR3 runs to 13 residues. With 6 bases removed from V and 15 bases from J, the gap between germline ends came to 21 bases. The CDR3, as DNA: TGTGCCAGCAGCCCCGTGGAGGGGCCTCGGGGGTTCTTC. Its translation: CASSPVEGPRGFF.

This clonotype has a handful of counts. The chain carries TRBV12-3 or TRBV12-4 and TRBJ1-3; D is possibly TRBD1 (6 bases). V lost 3 bases, J lost 4 bases, and 10 bases lay in between. The CDR3 extends over 14 amino acids. CDR3 sequence: CASSFGGQGNTIYF. In DNA, the CDR3 is TGTGCCAGCAGTTTTGGGGGGCAAGGAAACACCATATATTTT.

The chain has TRBV24-1 and TRBJ2-5; 7 bases agree with TRBD1. TRBJ2-7 matches the DNA end more closely, so the J call is doubtful. Germline CDR1 and CDR2: KGHDR and SFDVKD. The CDR3 totals 15 residues. In DNA form, the CDR3 reads TGTGCCACCAGTGATTCAATGGACAGGCCCTACGAGCAGTACTTC. Translating it yields CATSDSMDRPYEQYF.

The J gene is TRBJ2-3, the V gene TRBV9; TRBD2 agrees at 9 bases. The CDR3 contains 15 residues. V lost 2 bases and J lost 2; bases outside the gene matches: 3. Germline V gene data show CDR1 as SGDLS and CDR2 as YYNGEE. The CDR3 coding sequence is TGTGCCAGCAGCGTGGGGACTAGCCCCACAGATACGCAGTATTTT. Protein product: CASSVGTSPTDTQYF.

This clonotype was picked up many times. The chain couples TRBV7-9 to TRBJ2-7; D unclear. V lost 2 bases and J 3 bases, leaving 8 bases between the germline ends. The V gene's germline CDR1 is SEHNR and CDR2 FQNEAQ (reference sequence). The CDR3 is made up of 13 amino acids. As DNA, the CDR3 is TGTGCCAGCAGCTTAAAGGGAAACTACGAGCAGTACTTC. Protein product: CASSLKGNYEQYF.

This clonotype was detected only a few times. The chain links TRBV5-6 to TRBJ2-7, with D possibly TRBD1 on 5 matching bases. Germline V gene lookup returns CDR1 SGHDT and CDR2 YYEEEE. The CDR3 consists of 14 residues. Trimming took off 4 bases at V and 0 bases at J, with 11 bases between the two ends. CDR3 sequence (DNA): TGTGCCAGCAGCCCAATAGGGGACTCCTACGAGCAGTACTTC. Its protein product is CASSPIGDSYEQYF. The full variable domain, with the rest looked up from reference TRBV5-6 and TRBJ2-7, is DAGVTQSPTHLIKTRGQQVTLRCSPKSGHDTVSWYQQALGQGPQFIFQYYEEEERQRGNFPDRFSGHQFPNYSSELNVNALLLGDSALYLCASSPIGDSYEQYFGPGTRLTVT.

This clonotype has only a few counts. The V call is TRBV20-1, the J call TRBJ2-5; 12 nucleotides agree with TRBD1. CDR3 length: 15 residues. Germline CDR1 reads DFQATT; CDR2 reads SNEGSKA (reference sequence). With 5 bases clipped from V and 5 bases from J, the junction kept 9 bases outside the gene matches. CDR3 nucleotides: TGCAGTGCTCGTTCCGGGACAGGGGGCTCGGAGACCCAGTACTTC. Translation: CSARSGTGGSETQYF.

J is TRBJ2-7 and V is TRBV5-4; 12 nucleotides agree with TRBD2. The CDR3 contains 17 residues. Germline CDR1 is SGHNT and CDR2 is YYREEE (reference sequence). Germline trimming cut 2 bases from V and 3 bases from J; bases unmatched to any gene: 9. The CDR3 is CASSLATSGGPLYEQYF. In DNA form, the CDR3 reads TGTGCCAGCAGCTTAGCAACTAGCGGGGGGCCCCTCTACGAGCAGTACTTC. Supplemented by reference TRBV5-4 and TRBJ2-7, the full variable domain reads ETGVTQSPTHLIKTRGQQVTLRCSSQSGHNTVSWYQQALGQGPQFIFQYYREEENGRGNFPPRFSGLQFPNYSSELNVNALELDDSALYLCASSLATSGGPLYEQYFGPGTRLTVT.

This sequence joins TRBV18 and TRBJ2-7; D gene unclear. The germline V and J ends were trimmed by 3 bases and 1 base, with 16 bases remaining between them. This CDR3 is 16 amino acids long. Germline V gene lookup returns CDR1 KGHSH and CDR2 LQKENI. CDR3 nucleotides: TGTGCCAGCTCACCGATGAGGCCCCGGCGTTCCTACGAGCAGTACTTC. Residues: CASSPMRPRRSYEQYF.

The chain has TRBV6-5 and TRBJ1-6, with D uncertain. V was trimmed by 6 bases and J by 7 bases, leaving 16 bases between them. From germline, CDR1 is MNHEY and CDR2 SVGAGI. This CDR3 has 15 amino acids. In DNA, the CDR3 is TGTGCCAGCAGGTCCGAGGGTAGAGAAAATTCACCCCTCCACTTT. Translation: CASRSEGRENSPLHF.

This clonotype was found a few times. This chain joins TRBV27 and TRBJ2-1; the D gene is possibly TRBD2 (6 bases). Per the germline V gene, CDR1 is MNHEY and CDR2 is SMNVEV (reference sequence). CDR3 length: 16 residues. V dropped 6 bases and J dropped 0 bases, with 15 bases sitting between them. The CDR3 DNA sequence: TGTGCCAGCAGCGCCGATCGCGGGGCCTCCTACAATGAGCAGTTCTTC. This gives the protein CASSADRGASYNEQFF.

At least ten counts were recorded for this clonotype. The rearrangement links TRBV20-1 to TRBJ2-7; possible D gene TRBD2, 6 bases. The germline gives CDR1 DFQATT, CDR2 SNEGSKA (reference sequence). The CDR3 has 13 residues. The V end was cut by 6 bases, the J end by 0 bases, with 12 bases between. CDR3 bases: TGCAGTGCCCCTAAGGGACTCTCCTACGAGCAGTACTTC. The encoded protein is CSAPKGLSYEQYF.

Turning to this clonotype: The junction shows a germline mismatch at one end, possibly a read error. The V and J genes are TRBV7-2 and TRBJ2-4, with 12 bases matching TRBD2. Germline V lookup: CDR1 SGHTA, CDR2 FQGNSA. The CDR3 is 16 amino acids. The CDR3 DNA sequence: TGTGCCGGCAGCTTAGGGGCTAGCGGGAGGGCGTACATTCAGTACTTC. It codes for CAGSLGASGRAYIQYF.

The gene calls are TRBV5-1 and TRBJ2-1, with 11 bases that match TRBD2. The V gene end was trimmed by 3 bases and the J gene end by 3 bases; junction bases not matched to a gene: 5. The CDR3 is 16 amino acids. CDR1 is SGHRS, CDR2 YFSETQ, per germline. The CDR3 sequence is CASSWTGTSGYNEQFF. As DNA, the CDR3 is TGCGCCAGCAGCTGGACCGGGACTAGCGGCTACAATGAGCAGTTCTTC.

In its sample, this clonotype was seen a few times. The chain carries TRBV20-1 and TRBJ1-2; tentatively, D is TRBD1 (5 bases). V lost 3 bases and J 2 bases, leaving 16 bases between the germline ends. The CDR3 has 15 amino acids. Germline-derived CDR1 and CDR2 are DFQATT and SNEGSKA (reference sequence). The DNA of the CDR3 is TGCAGTGCTAGCAGGGATATCTCGGCGAACTATGGCTACACCTTC. Protein: CSASRDISANYGYTF.

This chain connects TRBV7-9 to TRBJ1-5; 11 bases fit TRBD1. Trimming cost V 5 bases and J 2 bases; bases outside gene matches: 8. The CDR3 contains 17 residues. Germline V lookup: CDR1 SEHNR, CDR2 FQNEAQ (reference sequence). The chain's CDR3 is CASSPWTGGAGNQPQHF. CDR3 nucleotides: TGTGCCAGCAGCCCCTGGACAGGGGGCGCGGGCAATCAGCCCCAGCATTTT.

V usage is TRBV7-9 and J usage is TRBJ2-7; D is tentatively TRBD1 or TRBD2 (5 bases each). The germline V gene has CDR1 SEHNR and CDR2 FQNEAQ (reference sequence). Trimming shortened V by 4 bases and J by 5 bases, and 15 bases separated the two germline ends. The CDR3 totals 14 residues. Written as DNA, the CDR3 is TGTGCCAGCAGCTCGGGGCCGGGGTTGCACGAGCAGTACTTC. Translation: CASSSGPGLHEQYF.

The chain has TRBV4-1 and TRBJ2-1; D may be TRBD2 (5 bases). This CDR3 contains 15 residues. The germline V gene encodes CDR1 MGHRA and CDR2 YSYEKL. V was shortened by 1 base and J by 10 bases, with 17 bases between the two germline ends. CDR3 sequence (DNA): TGCGCCAGCAGCCAAGGACCAGGAGCGGCTGCGGAGCAGTTCTTC. This sequence encodes CASSQGPGAAAEQFF.

The V gene is TRBV6-5, the J gene TRBJ2-5; possibly TRBD1 for D (6 bases). The CDR3 extends over 15 amino acids. Germline CDR1 is MNHEY and CDR2 is SVGAGI. Trimming removed 4 bases from V and 4 bases from J, with 16 bases in between. CDR3 in amino acids: CASSSRQVFRETQYF. DNA of the CDR3: TGTGCCAGCAGTTCAAGACAGGTCTTCCGAGAGACCCAGTACTTC.

This sequence joins TRBV6-5 and TRBJ1-2, with a tentative D call TRBD1 (6 bases). Germline values: CDR1 MNHEY, CDR2 SVGAGI. This CDR3 has 13 residues. Trimming stripped 0 bases from V and 10 bases from J, with 12 bases between. Here the CDR3 DNA reads TGTGCCAGCAGTTACTCGACAGGTGCAGACTACACCTTC. Protein sequence: CASSYSTGADYTF.